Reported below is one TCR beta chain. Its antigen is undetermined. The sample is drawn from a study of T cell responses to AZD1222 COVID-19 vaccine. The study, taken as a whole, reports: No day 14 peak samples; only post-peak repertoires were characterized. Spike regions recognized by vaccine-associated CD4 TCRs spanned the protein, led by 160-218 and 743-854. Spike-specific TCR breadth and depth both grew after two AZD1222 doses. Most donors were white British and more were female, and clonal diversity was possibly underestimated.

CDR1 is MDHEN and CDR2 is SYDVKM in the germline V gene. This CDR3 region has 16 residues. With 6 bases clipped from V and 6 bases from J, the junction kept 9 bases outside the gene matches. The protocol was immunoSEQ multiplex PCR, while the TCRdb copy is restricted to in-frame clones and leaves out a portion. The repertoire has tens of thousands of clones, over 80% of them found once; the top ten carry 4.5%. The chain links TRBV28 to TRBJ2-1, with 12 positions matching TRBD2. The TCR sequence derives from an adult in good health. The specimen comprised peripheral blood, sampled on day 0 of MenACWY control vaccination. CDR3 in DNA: TGTGCCAGCAGCCCCGGGGGACTAGCGGGTTCCAATGAGCAGTTCTTC. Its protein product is CASSPGGLAGSNEQFF.